This T cell receptor beta chain comes out of a study of cytomegalovirus exposure and HLA in healthy donors (dated by TCRdb to about 2017). A note on the overall study: In an earlier analysis of roughly 500 of the donors, 276 Gb of sequence data and roughly 100 million unique TCR beta sequences from approximately 180 million T cells were reported. Around 320 gigabases of sequencing data and 78 million or so unique TCR sequences were included in an early release covering around 600 HLA-typed donors. Of the 350 to 450 genotyped donors, around 81% fell in the genetic ancestry cluster associated with self-reported Caucasian donors. The study aimed to test whether signatures of past pathogen exposure could be identified by cataloging public T cell receptors. Using immunosequencing, the study profiled T cell repertoires from 666 subjects and related those repertoires to cytomegalovirus serostatus. In addition to the first cohort of around 670 subjects, a separate validation cohort of about 120 different subjects was used. High-throughput TCR immunosequencing, statistical association of individual TCRs with disease status, and machine learning were combined to predict cytomegalovirus infection status. To study patterns of TCR occurrence, a later analysis re-analyzed previously published TCR beta repertoires from around 670 donors and added high-resolution HLA genotyping. In the later analysis, no new phenotypic data were used to find candidate immune exposures; instead, reliance was placed on TCR beta sequences and their occurrence across donors. An earlier analysis of more than 450 of the donors used high-throughput TCR beta sequencing to judge whether each TCR beta V gene segment behaved as functional or pseudogenic. Donor age, sex, ethnicity and CMV serostatus were compiled alongside the repertoire data. In a later genetic analysis, genome-wide SNP genotypes for about three fifths of the roughly 670 donors were used, and that subset was treated as a discovery cohort. Every repertoire in the discovery cohort had been generated on one and the same sequencing platform. HLA typing covered class I and class II loci at four-digit resolution. The number of typed donors differed by locus: 629-630 for A, B, C, DRB1 and DQB1; approximately 520 for DQA1; approximately 600 for DPA1; and roughly 450 for DPB1. Five DR-DQ haplotypes were treated as single units for association and clustering because of strong linkage in the cohort. Among a few hundred genotyped donors of the cohort, an average of about 240,000 unique TCR beta nucleotide sequences were sequenced per donor, around a sixth of them non-productive. Paper-wide results and their limitations: The classifier was reported to diagnose cytomegalovirus status with high specificity and sensitivity in both the original and validation cohorts. An association between a missense DCLRE1C variant and V-gene and J-gene trimming of TCR beta chains was found in a later genetic analysis and replicated in an independent cohort. A few of the identified cytomegalovirus-associated TCR beta chains were confirmed in vitro to be specific for cytomegalovirus antigens. Most CMV-associated TCR beta chains appeared to be HLA-restricted in a later analysis, and the HLA associations seemed to be driven largely by CMV exposure. Correlated functional status among segregating V segments might be attributable to linkage disequilibrium, but an unknown experimental factor could not be ruled out. The authors suggested that the approach could potentially be generalized to other disease states and immunological phenotypes. A later genetic analysis reported fewer N-insertions in productive TCRs among donors in an Asian-associated ancestry cluster than the approximately 670-donor mean. According to a later analysis, TCR association rates differed among HLA loci, with DRB1 alleles showing the most associated TCRs and HLA-C alleles showing the fewest. Roughly uniform sequencing depth across donors was assumed in presence/absence analyses, although this assumption may not hold. In an earlier analysis of about 540 of the donors, most TCR beta V segments were observed in productive rearrangements about 87% or about 30% of the time, broadly matching IMGT annotations. Strong co-occurrence of HLA alleles, especially DR and DQ, made assigning TCR associations to individual alleles difficult. Several of the top co-occurrence clusters appeared to be linked to parvovirus B19, influenza, CMV and Epstein-Barr virus, according to a later analysis. At a false discovery rate of 0.05, a later analysis linked about 17,000 TCR beta sequences to specific HLA alleles. The study listed around 160 TCR beta chains as associated with cytomegalovirus. A cluster of highly shared sequence variants was judged likely to represent a technical artifact of the sequencing pipeline. Some IMGT-functional V segments, including TRBV6-2 and TRBV6-3, could not be distinguished by the 87-base-pair reads and were therefore excluded. A further reported finding was that TCR beta sequences accurately predicted the HLA-A and HLA-B alleles for most subjects in the first cohort. This cohort had only TCR beta chains sequenced, and the lack of alpha or paired-chain data limited which features could be detected. Most TCR sequences were observed very rarely across donors, whereas some public TCRs were present in many individuals. The only immune exposure information available for the cohort was CMV serostatus. In a later analysis, HLA-associated TCR beta chains showed more clonal expansion and lower generation probabilities than non-associated chains that were equally common. Seventeen rarely observed V segments, including chromosome 9 orphons, were excluded from the earlier analysis of a few hundred of the donors because counts were too low. HLA typing was unavailable for some donors at each locus, so association tests used only the typed subset.

CDR3 length: 14 amino acids, cysteine to phenylalanine. Just the 42-base CDR3 DNA is kept, in frame starting at base 1. A distance of 12 bases separates the germline ends of V and J, which lose 5 bases and 4 bases respectively. CDR1 and CDR2, looked up from the germline V gene (reference sequence), are LNHDA and SQIVND. This clone was seen a single time. The specificity of this receptor is unknown. The input lacks base qualities; no much larger clone sits a single base away. Library creation used the immunoSEQ multiplex PCR assay. The multiplex PCR relied on a mix of 60 forward primers for TCR Vbeta segments and 13 reverse primers for TCR Jbeta segments. A multiplex PCR assay on genomic DNA amplified the CDR3 region of rearranged TCR beta genes. On the Illumina HiSeq System, the amplified TCR beta libraries were sequenced as 87-base-pair reads. The source study handled its data this way. A later analysis counted about 82 million unique TCR beta chains across the 690 or so repertoires, and around 9.9 million of these chains were shared by at least two donors. A nearest-neighbor algorithm error-corrected the raw reads and collapsed the reads into unique sequences, merging closely related sequences to remove PCR and sequencing errors. CDR3 sequences were aligned to IMGT reference sequences to assign V, D and J gene segments. For a sequence to be retained, at least a six-nucleotide match to both a V gene segment and a J gene segment was required. Rearrangements were classified as productive when the CDR3 lacked stop codons and remained in frame with V and J, and all other rearrangements were classified as non-productive. Following IMGT convention, CDR3 was defined as the stretch from the second conserved V-encoded cysteine to the conserved J-encoded phenylalanine. The earlier analysis of approximately 590 of the donors excluded any sequence lacking an unambiguous match to a single V gene segment. In an earlier analysis of almost 600 of the donors, a V segment was called functional when productive rearrangements were above 56.7%, and segregating when the standard deviation between donors exceeded 5%. To diagnose cytomegalovirus status from the catalog of TCR beta chain sequences, a statistical classification framework was built. A later analysis assigned V and J genes by comparing TCR nucleotide sequences with IMGT/GENE-DB human TR gene sequences. In a later analysis, CDR3 sequences and most-parsimonious VDJ recombination scenarios were assigned using the TCRdist pipeline. In a later analysis, every TCR beta chain was defined by the combination of its CDR3 amino acid sequence and its V-gene family, and reads without a unique V-gene family were dropped. In a later analysis, several hundred highly shared, low-generation-probability nucleotide sequences were removed to address suspected cross-contamination and a sequencing artifact. In a later analysis, a clonal expansion index for each public chain was calculated from normalized within-repertoire ranks of inferred template counts. In a later analysis, generation probabilities were computed using a VDJ recombination model fitted to out-of-frame rearrangements, and the results were checked against IGoR. In a later analysis, TCR-TCR, TCR-HLA and TCR-CMV co-occurrence was scored with hypergeometric tests, and a repertoire-size bias correction was applied to TCR pairs. To estimate false discovery rates, a later analysis permuted the HLA or CMV assignments 20 times. A later analysis grouped co-occurring TCRs with DBSCAN, adding TCRdist sequence similarity when clustering within HLA-allele-positive subsets. Repertoires with fewer than 30,000 or more than 120,000 public chains were left out of co-occurrence clustering, as were about 5 repertoires with anomalous nucleotide sharing. In TCRdb, the immuneACCESS table is reduced to in-frame sequences with V and J assigned. These tables do not hold every clone; where another copy was compared, an unresolved V gene accounts for under half, and the others remain unexplained. V and J calls and clone size follow that table, whereas D and trimming were derived from the DNA. For this sample there are about 160,000 clones; about 80% appear just once. The ten largest make up about 4.3% of the sample.

The cohort was made up of approximately 670 healthy bone marrow donors. All cohort members were sampled while nominally healthy, although unrecorded immune exposures were likely present. The donor was CMV seronegative and was included in the group of around 320 seronegative cohort members. A peripheral blood sample was collected from each donor, and TCR beta sequencing was performed on peripheral blood mononuclear cells. Genomic DNA was extracted from the blood cell samples with the Qiagen DNeasy Blood Extraction Kit. Material: PBMCs. The receptor chain draws on TRBV19 and TRBJ1-3, and possibly TRBD1, on 6 matching bases. This clonotype originated in a man aged 25-45 years in good health and CMV-seronegative. The DNA sequence is given as TGTGCCAGTAGTCGGTCAGGGGCAGGAAACACCATATATTTT. Its translation reads: CASSRSGAGNTIYF.